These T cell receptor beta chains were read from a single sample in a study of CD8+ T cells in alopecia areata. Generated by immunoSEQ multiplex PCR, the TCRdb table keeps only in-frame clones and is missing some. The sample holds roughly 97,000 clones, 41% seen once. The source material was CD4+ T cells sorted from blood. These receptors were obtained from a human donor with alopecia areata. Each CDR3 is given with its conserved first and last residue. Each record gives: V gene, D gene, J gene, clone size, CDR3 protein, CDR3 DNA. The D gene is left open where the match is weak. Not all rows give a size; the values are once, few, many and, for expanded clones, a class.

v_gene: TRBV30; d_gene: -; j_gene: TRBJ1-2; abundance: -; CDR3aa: CAWSVSRVSIYGYTF; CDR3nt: TGTGCCTGGAGTGTAAGTAGGGTCAGCATCTATGGCTACACCTTC
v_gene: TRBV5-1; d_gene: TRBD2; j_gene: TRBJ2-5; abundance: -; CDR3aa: CASSSDGLAGRGETQYF; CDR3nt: TGCGCCAGCAGCTCCGACGGACTAGCGGGACGAGGAGAGACCCAGTACTTC
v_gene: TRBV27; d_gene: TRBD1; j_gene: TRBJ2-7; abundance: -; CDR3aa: CASRPGPGQGIYEQYF; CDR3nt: TGTGCCAGCAGGCCAGGGCCGGGACAGGGGATTTACGAGCAGTACTTC
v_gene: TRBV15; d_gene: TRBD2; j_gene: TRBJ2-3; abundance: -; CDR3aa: CATSRPGLAGVADTQYF; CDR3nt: TGTGCCACCAGCAGACCCGGACTAGCGGGAGTCGCAGATACGCAGTATTTT
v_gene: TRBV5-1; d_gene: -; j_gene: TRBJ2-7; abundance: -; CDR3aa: CASSLGRYEQYF; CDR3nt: TGCGCCAGCAGCCTCGGACGGTACGAGCAGTACTTC
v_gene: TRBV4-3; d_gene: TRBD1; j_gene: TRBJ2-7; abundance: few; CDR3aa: CASSQDLGTGGSYF; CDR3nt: TGCGCCAGCAGCCAAGATTTAGGGACAGGGGGCTCGTACTTC
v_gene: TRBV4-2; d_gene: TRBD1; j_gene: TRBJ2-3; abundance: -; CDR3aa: CASRPSDRAADTQYF; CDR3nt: TGTGCCAGCAGGCCCTCCGACAGGGCGGCAGATACGCAGTATTTT
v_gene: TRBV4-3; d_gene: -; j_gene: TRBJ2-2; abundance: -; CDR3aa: CASSQVLLLIANTGELFF; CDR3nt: TGCGCCAGCAGCCAAGTATTACTGCTCATCGCGAACACCGGGGAGCTGTTTTTT
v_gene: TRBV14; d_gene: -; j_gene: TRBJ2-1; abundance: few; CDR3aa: CASSQGQNYNEQFF; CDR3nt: TGTGCCAGCAGCCAAGGGCAGAACTACAATGAGCAGTTCTTC
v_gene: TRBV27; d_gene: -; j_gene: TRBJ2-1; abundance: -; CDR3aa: CASSFRSSYNEQFF; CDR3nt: TGTGCCAGCAGTTTTCGGAGCTCCTACAATGAGCAGTTCTTC
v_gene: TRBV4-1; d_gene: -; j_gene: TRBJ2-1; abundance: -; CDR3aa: CASSLDYSYNEQFF; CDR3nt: TGCGCCAGCAGTCTGGACTACTCCTACAATGAGCAGTTCTTC
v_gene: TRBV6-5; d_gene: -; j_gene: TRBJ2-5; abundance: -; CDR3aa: CASSSPTRFQETQYF; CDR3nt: TGTGCCAGCAGTTCCCCGACTAGATTCCAAGAGACCCAGTACTTC
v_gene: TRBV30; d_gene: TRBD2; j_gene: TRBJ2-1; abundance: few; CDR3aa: CAWSVGLAGNNEQFF; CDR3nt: TGTGCCTGGAGTGTAGGTCTAGCGGGAAACAATGAGCAGTTCTTC
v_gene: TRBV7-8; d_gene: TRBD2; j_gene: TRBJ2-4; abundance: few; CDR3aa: CASSLGLGGSAKNIQYF; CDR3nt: TGTGCCAGCAGCTTAGGTCTGGGAGGGAGTGCCAAAAACATTCAGTACTTC
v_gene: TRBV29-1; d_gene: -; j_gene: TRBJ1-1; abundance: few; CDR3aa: CSARGNTEAFF; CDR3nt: TGCAGCGCAAGGGGGAACACTGAAGCTTTCTTT
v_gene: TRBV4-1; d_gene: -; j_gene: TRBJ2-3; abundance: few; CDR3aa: CASSLLFRTADTQYF; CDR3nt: TGCGCCAGCAGCCTTCTTTTTAGGACCGCAGATACGCAGTATTTT
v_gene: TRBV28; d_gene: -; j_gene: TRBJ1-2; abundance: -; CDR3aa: CASSSDGNYGYTF; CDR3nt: TGTGCCAGCAGTTCGGACGGGAACTATGGCTACACCTTC
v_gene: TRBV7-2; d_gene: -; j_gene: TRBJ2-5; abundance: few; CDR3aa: CASSLSPGGETQYF; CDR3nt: TGTGCCAGCAGCCTTAGCCCAGGGGGGGAGACCCAGTACTTC
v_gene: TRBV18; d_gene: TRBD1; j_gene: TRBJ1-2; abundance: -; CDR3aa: CASSPRQGANYGYTF; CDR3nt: TGTGCCAGCTCACCCCGACAGGGGGCTAACTATGGCTACACCTTC
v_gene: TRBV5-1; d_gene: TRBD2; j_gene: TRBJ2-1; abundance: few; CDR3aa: CASSSLAGGPDEQFF; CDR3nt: TGCGCCAGCAGCTCACTAGCGGGAGGGCCGGATGAGCAGTTCTTC
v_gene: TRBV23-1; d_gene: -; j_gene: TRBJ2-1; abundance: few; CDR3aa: CANPRTDEEQFF; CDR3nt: TGCGCCAACCCCCGGACGGACGAGGAGCAGTTCTTC
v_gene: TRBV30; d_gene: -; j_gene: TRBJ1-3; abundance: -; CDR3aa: CAWSETVISGNTIYF; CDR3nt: TGTGCCTGGAGTGAGACAGTGATCTCTGGAAACACCATATATTTT
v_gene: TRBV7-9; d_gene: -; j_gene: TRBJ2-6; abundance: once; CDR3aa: CASSLVGVPGANVLTF; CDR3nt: TGTGCCAGCAGCTTAGTGGGGGTACCTGGGGCCAACGTCCTGACTTTC
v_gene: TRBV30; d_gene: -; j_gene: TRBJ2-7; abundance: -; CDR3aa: CAWSRGTVGYEQYF; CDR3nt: TGTGCCTGGAGTAGGGGGACGGTAGGATACGAGCAGTACTTC
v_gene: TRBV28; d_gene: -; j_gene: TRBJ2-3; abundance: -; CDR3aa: CASSPLRSTDTQYF; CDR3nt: TGTGCCAGCAGTCCTTTAAGAAGCACAGATACGCAGTATTTT
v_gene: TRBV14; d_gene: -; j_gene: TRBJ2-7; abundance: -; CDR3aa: CASSHNRVRQYF; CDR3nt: TGTGCCAGCAGCCACAACAGGGTCCGGCAGTACTTC
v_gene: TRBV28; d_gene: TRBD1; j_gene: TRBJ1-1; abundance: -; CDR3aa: CASRPNTRGRGANTEAFF; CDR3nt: TGTGCCAGCAGACCCAATACAAGAGGCAGGGGGGCGAACACTGAAGCTTTCTTT
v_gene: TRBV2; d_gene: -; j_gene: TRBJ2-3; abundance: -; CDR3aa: CASSVLTDPTDTQYF; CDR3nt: TGTGCCAGCAGTGTTCTAACCGACCCCACAGATACGCAGTATTTT
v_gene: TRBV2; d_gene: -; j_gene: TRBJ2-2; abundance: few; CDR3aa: CARKGIKNTGELFF; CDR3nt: TGTGCCCGGAAGGGGATAAAGAACACCGGGGAGCTGTTTTTT
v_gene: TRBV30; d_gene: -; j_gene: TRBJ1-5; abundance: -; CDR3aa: CAWSRWNNQPQHF; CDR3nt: TGTGCCTGGAGTCGGTGGAACAATCAGCCCCAGCATTTT
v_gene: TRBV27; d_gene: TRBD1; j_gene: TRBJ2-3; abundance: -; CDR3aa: CASSPYRGRRTDTQYF; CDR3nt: TGTGCCAGCAGTCCGTACAGGGGGCGGCGGACAGATACGCAGTATTTT
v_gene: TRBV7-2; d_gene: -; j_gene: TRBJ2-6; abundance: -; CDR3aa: CASSLFRGPGANVLTF; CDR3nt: TGTGCCAGCAGCTTGTTTCGGGGACCTGGGGCCAACGTCCTGACTTTC
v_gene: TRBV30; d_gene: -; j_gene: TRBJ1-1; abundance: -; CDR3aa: CAWSGSNTEAFF; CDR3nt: TGTGCCTGGAGTGGCAGCAACACTGAAGCTTTCTTT
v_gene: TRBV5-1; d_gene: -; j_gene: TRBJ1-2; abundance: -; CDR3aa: CASSLGQGIFYGYTF; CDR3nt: TGCGCCAGCAGCTTAGGGCAGGGGATCTTCTATGGCTACACCTTC
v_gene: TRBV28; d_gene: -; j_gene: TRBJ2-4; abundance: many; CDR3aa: CASSLQAAKNIQYF; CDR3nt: TGTGCCAGCAGTTTACAGGCTGCCAAAAACATTCAGTACTTC
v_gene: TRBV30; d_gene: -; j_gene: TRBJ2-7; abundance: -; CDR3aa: CAWGAAAPYEQYF; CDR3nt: TGTGCCTGGGGTGCGGCAGCCCCCTACGAGCAGTACTTC
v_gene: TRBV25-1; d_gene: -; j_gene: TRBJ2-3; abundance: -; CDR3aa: CATRGGTSTDTQYF; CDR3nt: TGTGCCACCCGAGGGGGGACTAGCACAGATACGCAGTATTTT
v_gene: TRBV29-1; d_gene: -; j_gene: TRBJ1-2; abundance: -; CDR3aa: CSVEDLGSFGADYGYTF; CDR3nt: TGCAGCGTTGAAGATCTGGGCAGCTTTGGGGCAGACTATGGCTACACCTTC
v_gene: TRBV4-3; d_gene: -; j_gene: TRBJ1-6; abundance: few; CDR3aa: CAIPYGTENSPLHF; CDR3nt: TGCGCCATCCCATATGGGACCGAGAATTCACCCCTCCACTTT
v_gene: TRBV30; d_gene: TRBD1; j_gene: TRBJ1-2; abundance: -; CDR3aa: CAWRTGSGGYTF; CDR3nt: TGTGCCTGGAGGACAGGGAGTGGTGGCTACACCTTC
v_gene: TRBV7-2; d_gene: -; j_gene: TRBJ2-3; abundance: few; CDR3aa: CASSLGGTDTQYF; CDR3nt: TGTGCCAGCAGCTTAGGCGGCACAGATACGCAGTATTTT
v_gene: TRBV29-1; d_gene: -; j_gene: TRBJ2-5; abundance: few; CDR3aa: CSVRSAGFNQETQYF; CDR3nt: TGCAGCGTTCGGAGCGCCGGTTTTAACCAAGAGACCCAGTACTTC
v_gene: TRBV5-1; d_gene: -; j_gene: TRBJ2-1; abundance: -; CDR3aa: CASSLAWGRDDEQFF; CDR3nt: TGCGCCAGCAGCTTGGCTTGGGGGCGGGACGATGAGCAGTTCTTC
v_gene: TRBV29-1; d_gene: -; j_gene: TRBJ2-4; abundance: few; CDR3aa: CSVDSGVTNIQYF; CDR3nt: TGCAGCGTTGACTCTGGGGTTACAAACATTCAGTACTTC
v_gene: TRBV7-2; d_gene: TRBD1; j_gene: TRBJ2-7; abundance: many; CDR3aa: CASSGGQVWRYEQYF; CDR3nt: TGTGCCAGCAGCGGAGGACAGGTATGGCGCTACGAGCAGTACTTC
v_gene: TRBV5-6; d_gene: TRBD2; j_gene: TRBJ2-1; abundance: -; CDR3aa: CASSLRLAGGRQFF; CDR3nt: TGTGCCAGCAGCTTGAGGCTAGCGGGGGGCAGGCAGTTCTTC
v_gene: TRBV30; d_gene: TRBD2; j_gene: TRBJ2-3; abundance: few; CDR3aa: CAWSVRGLMGTDTQYF; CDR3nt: TGTGCCTGGAGTGTACGGGGACTAATGGGAACAGATACGCAGTATTTT
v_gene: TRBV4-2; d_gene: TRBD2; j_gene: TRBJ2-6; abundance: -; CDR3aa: CASSQRTSGISGANVLTF; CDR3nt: TGTGCCAGCAGCCAAAGGACTAGCGGTATCTCTGGGGCCAACGTCCTGACTTTC
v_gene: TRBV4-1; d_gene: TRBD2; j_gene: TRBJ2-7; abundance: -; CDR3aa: CASSTAGGPREQYF; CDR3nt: TGCGCCAGCAGCACGGCGGGAGGGCCGCGCGAGCAGTACTTC
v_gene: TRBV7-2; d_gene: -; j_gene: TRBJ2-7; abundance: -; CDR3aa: CASGLMVGGTHEQYF; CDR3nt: TGTGCCAGCGGCTTGATGGTGGGAGGCACCCACGAGCAGTACTTC
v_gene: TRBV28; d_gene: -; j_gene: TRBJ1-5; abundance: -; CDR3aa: CASSPPAGGGFNQPQHF; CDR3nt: TGTGCCAGCAGTCCCCCAGCGGGCGGGGGTTTCAATCAGCCCCAGCATTTT
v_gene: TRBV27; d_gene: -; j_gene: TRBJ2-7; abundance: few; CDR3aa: CASSFGGAQAVSEQYF; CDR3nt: TGTGCCAGCAGTTTCGGTGGTGCGCAGGCGGTTAGCGAGCAGTACTTC
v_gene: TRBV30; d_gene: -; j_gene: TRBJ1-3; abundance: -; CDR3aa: CAWSVQGRNSGNTIYF; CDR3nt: TGTGCCTGGAGTGTACAGGGCAGAAACTCTGGAAACACCATATATTTT
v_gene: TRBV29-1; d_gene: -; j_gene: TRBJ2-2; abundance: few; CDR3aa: CSVEEGANTGELFF; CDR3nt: TGCAGCGTTGAGGAGGGGGCCAACACCGGGGAGCTGTTTTTT
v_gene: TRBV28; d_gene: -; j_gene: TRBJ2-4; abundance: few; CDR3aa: CASSFGWGVAAKNIQYF; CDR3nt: TGTGCCAGCAGTTTCGGTTGGGGGGTGGCAGCCAAAAACATTCAGTACTTC
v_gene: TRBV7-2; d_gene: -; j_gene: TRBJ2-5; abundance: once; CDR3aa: CASSLGLAQQLGETQYF; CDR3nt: TGTGCCAGCAGCTTAGGGCTAGCGCAACAACTGGGAGAGACCCAGTACTTC
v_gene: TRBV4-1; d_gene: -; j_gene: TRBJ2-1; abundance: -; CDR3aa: CASSQGSAYNEQFF; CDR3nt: TGCGCCAGCAGCCAAGGTTCCGCGTACAATGAGCAGTTCTTC
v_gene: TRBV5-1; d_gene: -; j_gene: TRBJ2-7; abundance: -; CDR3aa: CASSLGTEGREQYF; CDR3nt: TGCGCCAGCAGCTTGGGGACCGAAGGGAGAGAGCAGTACTTC
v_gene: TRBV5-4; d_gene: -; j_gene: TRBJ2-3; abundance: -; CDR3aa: CASSLSAGTSDTQYF; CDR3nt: TGTGCCAGCAGCTTGTCGGCTGGGACCTCGGATACGCAGTATTTT
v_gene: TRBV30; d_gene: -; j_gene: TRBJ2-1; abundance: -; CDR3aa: CAWSGGNAYNEQFF; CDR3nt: TGTGCCTGGAGCGGCGGGAATGCCTACAATGAGCAGTTCTTC